These 15 T cell receptor beta chains were sequenced from one sample in a study of blood T cell repertoires in COVID-19 (dated by TCRdb to about 2020). The library was built by means of the immunoSEQ multiplex PCR assay. Not all clones reach the TCRdb copy of this immuneACCESS table, which keeps in-frame sequences only. Checked studies attribute under half of the gap to unresolved V genes and leave the rest unexplained. Recorded for this sample are under 200,000 clones; approximately 83% of them occurred a single time. The ten largest make up approximately 2.4% of the sample. The specimen sequenced was peripheral blood. All receptors derive from a human donor with acute or convalescent COVID-19. The donor label of this sample is uncertain.

The chain couples TRBV5-1 to TRBJ2-1; 15 bases match TRBD2. CDR1 is SGHRS and CDR2 is YFSETQ in the germline V gene. The CDR3 has 23 residues. With 3 bases clipped from V and 2 bases from J, the junction kept 21 bases outside the gene matches. CDR3 region: CASSWTGTSGGLVISHAYNEQFF. Written as DNA, the CDR3 is TGCGCCAGCAGCTGGACCGGGACTAGCGGGGGGCTGGTAATCTCCCATGCCTACAATGAGCAGTTCTTC.

This chain links TRBV5-4 with TRBJ2-1; 7 nucleotides line up with TRBD2. The CDR3 has 14 amino acids. The germline V gene encodes CDR1 SGHNT and CDR2 YYREEE (reference sequence). V dropped 2 bases and J dropped 3; count of bases not matched to a gene: 2. In DNA, the CDR3 is TGTGCCAGCAGCTTTGGGGAGGGCTACAATGAGCAGTTCTTC. It is translated as CASSFGEGYNEQFF.

The chain has TRBV28 and TRBJ1-5; tentative D call: TRBD1 (6 bases). The V and J ends lost 6 bases and 3 bases respectively, with 15 bases between them. CDR3 length: 15 amino acids. Germline V CDR1 and CDR2: MDHEN, SYDVKM. In DNA, the CDR3 is TGTGCCAGCAGCTTCTGGACAGTTTCCAATCAGCCCCAGCATTTT. Translation: CASSFWTVSNQPQHF.

The chain combines TRBV5-5 with TRBJ1-1, with D possibly being TRBD1 (5 bases). This CDR3 is 15 amino acids long. Germline CDR1 and CDR2: SGHKS and YYEKEE (reference sequence). With 4 bases removed from V and 0 bases from J, the gap between germline ends came to 13 bases. The CDR3 region has the DNA TGTGCCAGCAGCGCGGCCTCAGGGTTGAACACTGAAGCTTTCTTT. Amino acid sequence: CASSAASGLNTEAFF.

The chain has TRBV30 and TRBJ1-5, with 10 nucleotides matching TRBD1. The junction had 11 bases not matched to a gene; V was cut back by 5 bases and J by 1 base. CDR3 length: 17 residues. Looked up from germline, CDR1 is GTSNPN and CDR2 is SVGIG (reference sequence). The CDR3 DNA is TGTGCCTGGGCTCCGGGACAGGGGCTGTCGAGCAATCAGCCCCAGCATTTT. Protein sequence: CAWAPGQGLSSNQPQHF.

The rearrangement joins TRBV9 to TRBJ2-2; TRBD2 is a possible D gene (7 bases). Trimming pared 3 bases from V and 3 bases from J, leaving 27 bases between. Germline-derived CDR1 and CDR2 are SGDLS and YYNGEE. The CDR3 sequence is 20 residues long. The CDR3 DNA sequence: TGTGCCAGCAGCGCCTCTTCCGGGGGGCGAATGGTTACGGACACCGGGGAGCTGTTTTTT. As protein: CASSASSGGRMVTDTGELFF.

This clone occurred once. Written as DNA, the CDR3 is TGTGCCAGCAGTTCCGGGACAGGGGGCGCGTACGAGCAGTACTTC. Amino acids: CASSSGTGGAYEQYF. The chain employs TRBV27 and TRBJ2-7; TRBD1 agrees at 12 bases. CDR3 length: 15 amino acids. CDR1 and CDR2 from the germline V gene are MNHEY and SMNVEV (reference sequence). V trimming: 4 bases; J trimming: 4 bases; junction bases outside the gene matches: 5.

V and J are TRBV2 and TRBJ1-2; D is unclear. CDR3 size: 12 residues. Germline V gene data show CDR1 as SNHLY and CDR2 as FYNNEI. Trimming pared 2 bases from V and 8 bases from J, leaving 9 bases between. The CDR3 reads CASSEISQGYTF. The DNA of the CDR3 is TGTGCCAGCAGTGAAATTTCACAGGGCTACACCTTC.

The V and J genes are TRBV19 and TRBJ1-4; D uncertain. V lost 6 bases and J lost 7, with 12 bases in between. The CDR3 spans 13 residues. Germline V gene lookup returns CDR1 LNHDA and CDR2 SQIVND (reference sequence). CDR3 residues: CASSPDSSEKLFF. CDR3 nucleotide sequence: TGTGCCAGTAGCCCGGACTCCAGTGAAAAACTGTTTTTT. Full variable domain (remainder filled in from reference TRBV19 and TRBJ1-4): DGGITQSPKYLFRKEGQNVTLSCEQNLNHDAMYWYRQDPGQGLRLIYYSQIVNDFQKGDIAEGYSVSREKKESFPLTVTSAQKNPTAFYLCASSPDSSEKLFFGSGTQLSVL.

The gene calls are TRBV7-2 and TRBJ1-4; D remains unclear. Germline CDR1 is SGHTA and CDR2 is FQGNSA. The CDR3 has 13 amino acids. Trimming left V 4 bases short and J 0 bases short, with 3 bases between. The CDR3 sequence: CASSSATNEKLFF. DNA for the CDR3: TGTGCCAGCAGCTCAGCAACTAATGAAAAACTGTTTTTT.

The chain has TRBV7-9 and TRBJ2-5; D may be TRBD2 (7 bases). CDR1 is SEHNR and CDR2 is FQNEAQ in the germline V gene (reference sequence). The CDR3 has 13 amino acids. Trimming shortened V by 4 bases and J by 5 bases, and 11 bases separated the two germline ends. CDR3: CASSSQGGETQYF. The CDR3 nucleotides read TGTGCCAGCAGCTCACAGGGAGGGGAGACCCAGTACTTC.

J is TRBJ1-5 and V is TRBV6-5, with D perhaps matching TRBD1 (6 bases). CDR3 size: 13 residues. V lost 8 bases and J lost 4, with 12 bases in between. Per the germline V gene, CDR1 is MNHEY and CDR2 is SVGAGI. CDR3 loop: CASGRDKNQPQHF. The CDR3 nucleotides read TGTGCCAGCGGCCGGGACAAGAATCAGCCCCAGCATTTT.

J is TRBJ2-6 and V is TRBV27, with 8 bases fitting TRBD1. The CDR3 consists of 18 residues. Germline CDR1 reads MNHEY; CDR2 reads SMNVEV (reference sequence). V was clipped by 3 bases and J by 4 bases; unmatched bases: 11. The CDR3 loop is CASSLLGTGGLGANVLTF. CDR3 DNA: TGTGCCAGCAGTTTGTTGGGGACAGGTGGTCTCGGGGCCAACGTCCTGACTTTC. The full variable domain, with the rest looked up from reference TRBV27 and TRBJ2-6, is EAQVTQNPRYLITVTGKKLTVTCSQNMNHEYMSWYRQDPGLGLRQIYYSMNVEVTDKGDVPEGYKVSRKEKRNFPLILESPSPNQTSLYFCASSLLGTGGLGANVLTFGAGSRLTVL.

The chain combines TRBV28 with TRBJ2-1; the D gene is possibly TRBD2 (6 bases). The CDR3 totals 14 residues. Germline V gene data show CDR1 as MDHEN and CDR2 as SYDVKM. V lost 2 bases to trimming and J lost 10 bases, with 15 bases between them. CDR3 residues: CASSLTIQRAEQFF. Written as DNA, the CDR3 is TGTGCCAGCAGTTTAACCATCCAGCGGGCGGAGCAGTTCTTC.

V and J are TRBV28 and TRBJ1-5; D is unresolved. Germline V lookup: CDR1 MDHEN, CDR2 SYDVKM. This CDR3 region has 13 residues. Trimming stripped 2 bases from V and 6 bases from J, with 8 bases between. The chain's CDR3 is CASSLGGSQPQHF. CDR3 nucleotides: TGTGCCAGCAGTTTAGGAGGGAGTCAGCCCCAGCATTTT.